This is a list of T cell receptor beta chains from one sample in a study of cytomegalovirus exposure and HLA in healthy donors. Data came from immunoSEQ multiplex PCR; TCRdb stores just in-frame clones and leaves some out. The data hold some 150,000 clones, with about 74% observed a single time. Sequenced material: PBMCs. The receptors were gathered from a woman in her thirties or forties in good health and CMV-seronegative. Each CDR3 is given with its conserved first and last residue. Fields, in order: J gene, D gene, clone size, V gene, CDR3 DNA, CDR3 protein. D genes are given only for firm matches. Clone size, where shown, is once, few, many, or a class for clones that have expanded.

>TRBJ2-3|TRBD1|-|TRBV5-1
TGCGCCAGCAGCATCCAGGGGGCGGGCACAGATACGCAGTATTTT
CASSIQGAGTDTQYF
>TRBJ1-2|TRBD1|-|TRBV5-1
TGCGCCAGCAGCTTGAGGTCGGGGACAGGTCCAACTAACTATGGCTACACCTTC
CASSLRSGTGPTNYGYTF
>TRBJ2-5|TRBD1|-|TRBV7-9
TGTGCCAGCAGTTCCGGACTGAGGGGGCCCCAAGAGACCCAGTACTTC
CASSSGLRGPQETQYF
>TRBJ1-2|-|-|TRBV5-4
TGTGCCAGCAGCTTGGAACGGAGACTGGGCTATGGCTACACCTTC
CASSLERRLGYGYTF
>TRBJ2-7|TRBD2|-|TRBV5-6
TGTGCCAGCAGCTTTGGCCCAGCGGGGGGGCGCTTTTACGAGCAGTACTTC
CASSFGPAGGRFYEQYF
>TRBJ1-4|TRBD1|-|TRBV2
TGTGCCAGTACGCCCTACAGGGGGGGGAATGAAAAACTGTTTTTT
CASTPYRGGNEKLFF
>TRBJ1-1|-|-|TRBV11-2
TGTGCCAGCAGCTTACAGGGGACCACTGAAGCTTTCTTT
CASSLQGTTEAFF
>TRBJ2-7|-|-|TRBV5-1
TGCGCCAGCACCCAAACAAGAGGAAATGGGGAGCTCTACGAGCAGTACTTC
CASTQTRGNGELYEQYF
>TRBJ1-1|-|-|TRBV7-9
TGTTCCAGCAGCTTAGTTGGGACGGGAGGGACTGAAGCTTTCTTT
CSSSLVGTGGTEAFF
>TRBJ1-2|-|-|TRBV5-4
TGTGCCAGCACCCCGTGGGGGGATATCGGTTATGGCTACACCTTC
CASTPWGDIGYGYTF
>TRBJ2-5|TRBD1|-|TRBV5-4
TGTGCCAGCAGCTTGGGGACAGGGGGCGTGGGGGAGACCCAGTACTTC
CASSLGTGGVGETQYF
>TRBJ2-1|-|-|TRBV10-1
TGCGCCAGCAGTGAGGCGGGGAGTGATGAGCAGTTCTTC
CASSEAGSDEQFF
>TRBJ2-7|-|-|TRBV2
TGTGCCAGCAGTGAAGTCTACACCGGGTCCTACGAGCAGTACTTC
CASSEVYTGSYEQYF
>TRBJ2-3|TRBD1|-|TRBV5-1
TGCGCCAGCAGCTTGGGGTGGTCAGGGGGCAAGACAGATACGCAGTATTTT
CASSLGWSGGKTDTQYF
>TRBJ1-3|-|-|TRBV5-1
TGCGCCAGCAGCTCAGGACAGATTGGAAACACCATATATTTT
CASSSGQIGNTIYF
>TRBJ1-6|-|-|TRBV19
TGTGCCAGTAAGGAGGAGGGGAATTCACCCCTCCACTTT
CASKEEGNSPLHF
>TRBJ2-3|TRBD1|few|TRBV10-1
TGCGCCAGCAGTGACGGGACAGGGAGCACAGATACGCAGTATTTT
CASSDGTGSTDTQYF
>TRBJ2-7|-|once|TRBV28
TGTGCCAGCAGTTCCCAGAGTGGGGGACTGTACGAGCAGTACTTC
CASSSQSGGLYEQYF
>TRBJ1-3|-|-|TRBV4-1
TGCGCCAGCAGCCAAGATCGGTTTTGGGGTTCGGGGGGCTCTGGAAACACCATATATTTT
CASSQDRFWGSGGSGNTIYF
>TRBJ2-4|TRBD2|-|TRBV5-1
TGCGCCAGCAGCCCTGGGTCTAGCGGGACCAAAAACATTCAGTACTTC
CASSPGSSGTKNIQYF
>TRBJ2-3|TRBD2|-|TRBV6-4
TGTGCCAGCAGTGACTCCAGCGCGGGGGGGGCAGATACGCAGTATTTT
CASSDSSAGGADTQYF
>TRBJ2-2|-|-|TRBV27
TGTGCCAGCAGTCGGGGGGGACAGGGCTACACCGGGGAGCTGTTTTTT
CASSRGGQGYTGELFF
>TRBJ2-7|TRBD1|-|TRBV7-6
TGTGCCAGCAGCCAGGGAACAGGGGGCTACGAGCAGTACTTC
CASSQGTGGYEQYF
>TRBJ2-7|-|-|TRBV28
TGTGCCAGCAGGGAGACCTACGAGCAGTACTTC
CASRETYEQYF
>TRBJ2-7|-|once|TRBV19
TGTGCCAGTAAGGGGGTGGGCAGCTCCTACGAGCAGTACTTC
CASKGVGSSYEQYF
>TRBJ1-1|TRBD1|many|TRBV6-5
TGTGCCAGCAGTTCCCGGACAGGTGAAGCTTTCTTT
CASSSRTGEAFF
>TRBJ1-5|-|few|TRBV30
TGTGCCTGGAGTGTCAGGGTTGATCAGCCCCAGCATTTT
CAWSVRVDQPQHF
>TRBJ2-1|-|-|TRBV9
TGTGCCAGCAGCACTAGGACTCGCAATGAGCAGTTCTTC
CASSTRTRNEQFF
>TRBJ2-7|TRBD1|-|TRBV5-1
TGCGCCAGCACCCTCCTCCGGGACAGGGGAGGCGAGCAGTACTTC
CASTLLRDRGGEQYF
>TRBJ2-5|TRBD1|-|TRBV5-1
TGCGCCAGCAGCTTGGGGCCGGTTGGGACAGAACAAGAGACCCAGTACTTC
CASSLGPVGTEQETQYF
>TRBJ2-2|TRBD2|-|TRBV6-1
TGTGCCAGCAGTGAACCGGGTAGCGGGAGGCCCGGGGAGCTGTTTTTT
CASSEPGSGRPGELFF
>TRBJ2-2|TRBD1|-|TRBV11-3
TGTGCCAGCAGCTCCCCCGGGACAGGGGGCGGCAATTGGGTCGGGGAGCTGTTTTTT
CASSSPGTGGGNWVGELFF
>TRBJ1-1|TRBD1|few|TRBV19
TGTGCCAGTAGTTCACCGACAGGGGGCTTACGGACTGAAGCTTTCTTT
CASSSPTGGLRTEAFF
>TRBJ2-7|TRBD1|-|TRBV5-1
TGCGCCAGCAGCATAACAACAGGGGGCGAGCAGTACTTC
CASSITTGGEQYF
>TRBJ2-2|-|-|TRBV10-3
TGTGCCATCAGTGAGTCAGAGATACACACCGGGGAGCTGTTTTTT
CAISESEIHTGELFF
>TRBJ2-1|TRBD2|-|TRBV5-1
TGCGCCAGCAGCCCAGCGGGAGGGGGAAATGAGCAGTTCTTC
CASSPAGGGNEQFF
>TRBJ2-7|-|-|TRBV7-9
TGTGCCAGCAGCTTAGTGGCGGGACCGGAGCAGTACTTC
CASSLVAGPEQYF
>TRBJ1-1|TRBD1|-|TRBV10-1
TGCGCCAGCAGACCGGGACAGGGGGCCGGGAAAGCTTTCTTT
CASRPGQGAGKAFF
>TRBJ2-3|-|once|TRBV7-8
TGTGCCAGCAGCCACCAGAGCACAGATACGCAGTATTTT
CASSHQSTDTQYF
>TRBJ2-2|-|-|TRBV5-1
TGCGCCAGCAGCTCCGCCTATAGCGTCGACACCGGGGAGCTGTTTTTT
CASSSAYSVDTGELFF
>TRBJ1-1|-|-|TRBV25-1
TGTGCCAGCAGTGAATACGGGGGGTCTGTAGGCACTGAAGCTTTCTTT
CASSEYGGSVGTEAFF
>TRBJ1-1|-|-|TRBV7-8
TGTGCCAGCAGCTCCCGGGACACGCTGGCGACTGAAGCTTTCTTT
CASSSRDTLATEAFF
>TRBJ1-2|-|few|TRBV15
TGTGCCACCAGCAGGGGGCTCGGGACTATGTATGGCTACACCTTC
CATSRGLGTMYGYTF
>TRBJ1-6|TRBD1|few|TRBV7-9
TGTGCCAGCAGCTTAGGGACAGGGCGTAGCACACCCCTCCACTTT
CASSLGTGRSTPLHF
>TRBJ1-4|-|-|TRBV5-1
TGCGCCAGCAGCTTGGTAACAGGGCGGATTGGTGAAAAACTGTTTTTT
CASSLVTGRIGEKLFF
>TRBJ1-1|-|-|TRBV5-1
TGCGCCAGCAGCCGCCAGACCCAGGGGCCTAACACTGAAGCTTTCTTT
CASSRQTQGPNTEAFF
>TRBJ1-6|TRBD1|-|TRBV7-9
TGTTCCAGCAGCTTAGGGACAGGGGGTTCACCCCTCCACTTT
CSSSLGTGGSPLHF
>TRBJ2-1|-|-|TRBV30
TGTGCCTGGAGCCCCACCGCGGTCTCCTACAATGAGCAGTTCTTC
CAWSPTAVSYNEQFF